This paragraph reports one T cell receptor (beta chain). This specimen belongs to a study of blood T cell repertoires in COVID-19. Study-level information: Samples of COVID-19 (acute and convalescent) were obtained from the United States, Italy and Spain. The cDNA or gDNA used as material had been derived from T cells, B-cell-depleted T cells, or PBMCs.

Trimming took 0 bases from V and 4 from J; bases not matched to a gene: 2. Germline CDR1 and CDR2: WNHNN and SYGVQD (reference sequence). There are 14 residues in the CDR3. Original processing methods: Cell counts per sample came from amplifying reference gene primers. Here immunoSEQ multiplex PCR was the method, and the copy in TCRdb shows in-frame clones only, minus some. V, J and clone size derive from that table, while D and trimming were established from the DNA sequence. This table has about 120,000 clones, more than 75% appearing once. This rearrangement joins TRBV10-1 to TRBJ1-2, with 7 positions matching TRBD1. Sequencing was performed on peripheral blood. This TCR came from a woman aged 40 to 49 with acute or convalescent COVID-19. In nucleotides, the CDR3 is TGCGCCAGCAGTGAGTCGAGACAGGGCTATGGCTACACCTTC. Protein product: CASSESRQGYGYTF.